The sample holds a few counts of the clone carrying this T cell receptor (beta chain). Its antigen is unknown. The time point was: baseline pretreatment blood. Treatment of the sample: 15 Gy SBRT to primary tumor, nephrectomy 4 weeks later. Serial blood draws occurred at baseline and 2 and 4 weeks post-SBRT. This sample is drawn from a study of radiation and T cells in renal cell carcinoma. Trimming stripped 1 base from V and 10 bases from J, with 14 bases between. Germline V gives CDR1 SGHTA, CDR2 FQGNSA. CDR3 size: 15 residues. Some clones are missing from TCRdb's copy, which holds only in-frame ones; the method was immunoSEQ multiplex PCR. Here the sample spans 50,000 to 75,000 clones, approximately 84% being singletons. Study-wide results and caveats: Top tumor clonotypes rose in blood 2 weeks post-radiation, then contracted. No pretreatment tumor biopsies were available for baseline clonotypes.

This chain connects TRBV7-2 to TRBJ1-6, with a tentative D call TRBD1 (5 bases). Sequenced here: blood, sampled from a patient whose treatment included radiotherapy and nephrectomy. The receptor was derived from a man between 60 and 75 years old with renal cell carcinoma. As DNA, the CDR3 is TGTGCCAGCAGCTTAGGGGGCAGGGCGGAATCACCCCTCCACTTT. Its protein is CASSLGGRAESPLHF.